This TCR beta chain comes out of a study of CXCR3-negative and CXCR3-positive naive CD8 T cells. Study-level points and caveats: Greater hydrophobicity was found in TRB CDR3s of CXCR3-positive naive cells than of CXCR3-negative naive cells.

On this clonotype itself: Its specificity is unknown.

Among CD8+ T cells, naive ones were CD45RO-CCR7+CD27+CD95-. cDNA libraries for TRB were generated by 5' RACE incorporating UMI labels. Using the 5' RACE reads, TCRdb records one entry per CDR3 protein without DNA. This table lists roughly 130,000 distinct CDR3 sequences. The receptor was isolated from a human donor in good health. Some clones in this sample may be carry-over from other donors' samples. Sequences were obtained from naive CXCR3+ CD8+ T cells from blood. Sample subset: CD45RO-CCR7+CD27+CD95- naive CD8+ T cells expressing CXCR3 (TNR3+).

CDR3 residues: CASSLGQEKNIQYF. This chain links TRBV5-4 with TRBJ2-4; TCRdb names TRBD1, which stays unverified in the absence of DNA. From germline, CDR1 is SGHNT and CDR2 YYREEE (reference sequence). CDR3 length: 14 residues.